The entry that follows covers one TCR beta chain sequence. Its antigen is unidentified. Trimming cost V 5 bases and J 3 bases; bases outside gene matches: 7. The CDR3 consists of 15 residues. Germline values: CDR1 MNHEY, CDR2 SMNVEV (reference sequence). The record originates from a study of blood T cells in healthy people across ages. Study as a whole: Template switching picked up about one barcoded beta molecule for each two T cells. Study results and caveats: Relative to aged donors, long-lived donors carried more naive CD4+ cells and displayed higher diversity.

PBMCs numbering at least 6 million were isolated per sample. Through a sample-barcoded 5' primer and a J-beta primer mix, a second PCR was run for roughly 7 to 11 cycles. Every sample returned 2.5 million or more CDR3-containing paired-end reads. From the 5' RACE reads, TCRdb called clonotypes with MiXCR, one entry per CDR3 protein. The top ten hold about 30% of the sample, which has approximately 290,000 distinct CDR3 sequences, 25% to 30% seen once. Sequencing was done on a sample of blood. The receptor comes from a woman in her seventies in good health. The chain carries TRBV27 and TRBJ2-1, with 7 bases fitting TRBD2. The chain's CDR3 is CASSPFSSGYNEQFF. In DNA form, the CDR3 reads TGTGCCAGCAGTCCGTTCTCTAGCGGCTACAATGAGCAGTTCTTC.